A single sample is the source of the 14 T cell receptor beta chains below, sequenced in a study of identifying expanded T cells in peripheral blood. Only in-frame clones appear in the TCRdb table, and some are missing; sequencing was by immunoSEQ multiplex PCR. The data contain about 78,000 clones, 84% of them singletons. Material: blood. These receptor sequences come from a person between 18 and 69 years old in good health.

J is TRBJ2-1 and V is TRBV19, with 13 bases lining up with TRBD2. This CDR3 has 17 amino acids. The ends lost 4 bases at V and 8 bases at J; junction bases unmatched: 11. In germline, CDR1 is LNHDA, CDR2 SQIVND (reference sequence). CDR3 nucleotides: TGTGCCAGTAGTACCCAACTAGCGGGAGGGCTGATTTATGAGCAGTTCTTC. As protein: CASSTQLAGGLIYEQFF.

The V call is TRBV30, the J call TRBJ2-1; tentatively, D is TRBD1 (6 bases). This CDR3 has 14 residues. V was shortened by 2 bases and J by 0 bases, with 8 bases between the two germline ends. Germline V gives CDR1 GTSNPN, CDR2 SVGIG (reference sequence). CDR3 DNA: TGTGCCTGGAGTAGGGGGAGCTCCTACAATGAGCAGTTCTTC. This sequence encodes CAWSRGSSYNEQFF.

This clone appeared many times. The rearrangement links TRBV7-2 to TRBJ1-5; D is unclear. The ends were cut back, 5 bases at V and 1 base at J, with 3 bases in the middle. Germline CDR1 is SGHTA and CDR2 is FQGNSA. This CDR3 spans 12 amino acids. The CDR3 here is CASSTSNQPQHF. CDR3 in DNA: TGTGCCAGCAGCACGAGCAATCAGCCCCAGCATTTT.

V gene TRBV10-3 combines with J gene TRBJ2-7; either TRBD1 or TRBD2 may fit D (6 bases each). V gave up 2 bases and J gave up 4 bases, with 12 bases separating them. The CDR3 runs to 14 residues. The V gene's germline CDR1 is ENHRY and CDR2 SYGVKD. The CDR3 DNA reads as TGTGCCATCAGTGAGGCCACGGGGGCTTACGAGCAGTACTTC. Amino acid sequence: CAISEATGAYEQYF.

The chain recombines TRBV29-1 with TRBJ1-2; TRBD1 matches at 8 bases. The CDR3 extends over 12 amino acids. After removal of 4 bases from V and 4 bases from J, the junction contained 2 bases not matched to a gene. Germline-derived CDR1 and CDR2 are SQVTM and ANQGSEA. CDR3 coding DNA: TGCAGCGTTGCGACAGGGGCCTATGGCTACACCTTC. It codes for CSVATGAYGYTF.

This chain joins TRBV7-2 and TRBJ1-3; perhaps TRBD1 as D (5 bases). Trimming cost V 0 bases and J 0 bases, with 9 bases left between them. Germline lookup yields CDR1 SGHTA and CDR2 FQGNSA. CDR3 size: 16 residues. The CDR3 here is CASSLASGTSGNTIYF. CDR3 DNA sequence: TGTGCCAGCAGCTTAGCCTCCGGGACCTCTGGAAACACCATATATTTT.

The rearrangement links TRBV21-1 to TRBJ2-7; the D call TRBD1 from the table was never checked on the DNA. TRBV21-1 is deemed a pseudogene. The CDR3 has 16 residues. CDR3 DNA: TGTGCCAGCAGCAAAGTTGAGGACAGGGGGAGAAACGAGCAGTACTTC. Translating it yields CASSKVEDRGRNEQYF.

The genes are TRBV19 and TRBJ2-7; weak D call: TRBD1 (6 bases). This CDR3 is 14 amino acids long. From germline, CDR1 is LNHDA and CDR2 SQIVND (reference sequence). Trimming took 3 bases from V and 2 from J, leaving 11 bases between them. The CDR3 DNA sequence: TGTGCCAGTAGTATCGCCAGGGGTGCCTACGAGCAGTACTTC. Translating it yields CASSIARGAYEQYF.

The J gene is TRBJ2-3, the V gene TRBV9, with D tentatively TRBD1 (6 bases). Deletions cut 4 bases from V and 5 bases from J, with 11 bases between. The germline V gene encodes CDR1 SGDLS and CDR2 YYNGEE. The CDR3 consists of 13 residues. The chain's CDR3 is CASSLQGIDTQYF. CDR3 DNA: TGTGCCAGCAGCCTCCAGGGGATAGATACGCAGTATTTT.

The V call is TRBV9, the J call TRBJ2-7; D unresolved. With 0 bases removed from V and 6 bases from J, the gap between germline ends came to 13 bases. Germline V gene data show CDR1 as SGDLS and CDR2 as YYNGEE. The CDR3 runs to 14 residues. The CDR3 nucleotides read TGTGCCAGCAGCGTAGGCAACGCCCACGTCGAGCAGTACTTC. This translates into CASSVGNAHVEQYF.

In its sample, this clone was seen a few times. The J gene is TRBJ1-1, the V gene TRBV5-4; 7 bases line up with TRBD1. Germline CDR1 is SGHNT and CDR2 is YYREEE (reference sequence). V shed 0 bases and J 1 base; nucleotides not matched to a gene: 0. The CDR3 runs to 14 residues. The CDR3 loop reads CASSLDRGNTEAFF. The CDR3 region has the DNA TGTGCCAGCAGCTTGGACAGGGGGAACACTGAAGCTTTCTTT.

V and J are TRBV5-4 and TRBJ2-3, with TRBD2 matching 9 bases. Germline values: CDR1 SGHNT, CDR2 YYREEE (reference sequence). The CDR3 spans 15 residues. V dropped 6 bases and J dropped 3; count of bases not matched to a gene: 8. The CDR3 is CASTLAGPTTDTQYF. The CDR3 bases are TGTGCCAGCACCCTAGCGGGACCTACTACAGATACGCAGTATTTT.

V and J are TRBV5-4 and TRBJ2-2; 7 bases match TRBD2. With V trimmed by 3 bases and J by 1 base, 12 bases remained unmatched. The germline gives CDR1 SGHNT, CDR2 YYREEE (reference sequence). There are 18 residues in the CDR3. The CDR3 region is CASSYGTTRSENTGELFF. Written as DNA, the CDR3 is TGTGCCAGCAGCTACGGGACTACAAGATCGGAGAACACCGGGGAGCTGTTTTTT.

This chain links TRBV6-5 with TRBJ1-1; 7 bases line up with TRBD1. The CDR3 runs to 13 residues. The germline gives CDR1 MNHEY, CDR2 SVGAGI. J lost 5 bases, V lost 6 bases, and 6 bases had no gene match. CDR3 sequence (DNA): TGTGCCAGCAGCTGGGACAGACGAACTGAAGCTTTCTTT. Residues: CASSWDRRTEAFF.